This TCR beta chain appears in the sequencing data of a study of technical replicates of blood from several donors. The table came from immunoSEQ multiplex PCR; TCRdb's copy has only in-frame clones and leaves some out. The table lists 8,500 to 13,000 clones, about 94% of them singletons, with roughly 6.4% in the top ten. The CDR3 is made up of 16 amino acids. Germline V gives CDR1 MGHRA, CDR2 YSYEKL. Trimming removed 4 bases from V and 4 bases from J, with 19 bases in between. This TCR was sampled from a human donor in good health. Specimen: PBMCs. The chain has TRBV4-1 and TRBJ2-5, with D possibly being TRBD2 (5 bases). CDR3 DNA sequence: TGCGCCAGCAGCCCGGAAGGCACGGGGTTAGGAGAGACCCAGTACTTC. It encodes CASSPEGTGLGETQYF.